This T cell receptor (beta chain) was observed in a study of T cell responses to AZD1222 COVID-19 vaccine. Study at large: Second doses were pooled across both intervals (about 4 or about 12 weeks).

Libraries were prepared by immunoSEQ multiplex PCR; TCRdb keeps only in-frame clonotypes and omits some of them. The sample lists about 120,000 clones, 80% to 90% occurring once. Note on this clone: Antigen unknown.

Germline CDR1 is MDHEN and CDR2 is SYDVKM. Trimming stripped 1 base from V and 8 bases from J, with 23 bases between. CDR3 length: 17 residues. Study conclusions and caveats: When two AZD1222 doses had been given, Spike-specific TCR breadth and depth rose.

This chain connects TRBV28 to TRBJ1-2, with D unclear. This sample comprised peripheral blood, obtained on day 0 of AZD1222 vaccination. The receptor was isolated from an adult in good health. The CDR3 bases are TGTGCCAGCAGTTTATCGACGTCCTGGCAGGCCCGTTTCGGCTACACCTTC. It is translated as CASSLSTSWQARFGYTF.